These T cell receptor beta chains were read from a single sample in a study of blood T cell repertoires in COVID-19. Sequencing was performed with immunoSEQ multiplex PCR; in TCRdb, only in-frame clones are kept and a portion is missing. The sample lists about 520,000 clones, approximately 85% occurring once. Sequencing used peripheral blood. Receptors were obtained from a human donor in a cohort sampled during active COVID-19. CDR3s leave out the opening cysteine and the closing phenylalanine or tryptophan.

V gene	CDR3 protein
TRBV18	ASSRNGGYEQY
TRBV30	AWDRLLWEGDLIYGYT
TRBV19	ASSTGVRGTQY
TRBV2	ASSEGGIGIDEQF
TRBV6-2/TRBV6-3	ASSPTGGGRGYT
TRBV5-1	ASRAERGTDTQY
TRBV7-3	ASSSPGGAADTGELF
TRBV25-1	ASSARQELSEAF
TRBV3-1/TRBV3-2	ASSQGLAGAGVYNEQF
TRBV27	ASSLEGQRINTEAF
TRBV28	ASSYPGSSGETQY
TRBV4-3	ASSQELEGVGF
TRBV28	ASSFMNQPQH
TRBV7-9	ASSSHTGTGVTGELF
TRBV2	ASSATRGDTGELF
TRBV19	ASSIDLTASRGGYT
TRBV28	ASFYSGGGDTQY
TRBV28	ASSPRGRTDTEAF
TRBV29-1	SGGPGETDTQY
TRBV7-2	ASSQNTGRGYEQY
TRBV7-3	ASSSPSGGRHEQF
TRBV19	ASSPYRGSDLRLF
TRBV9	ASSVDPGQGEVSEQF
TRBV14	ASGEVGVDNEQF
TRBV3-1/TRBV3-2	ASSQEAGAPPSEQY
TRBV13	ASSLVAGGEKLF
TRBV6-1	ASSEPGTGFAF
TRBV7-2	ASSPLWPSGKQETQY
TRBV30	AWRRLAGGSYEQY
TRBV5-1	ASNTIAGAGETQY
TRBV10-3	AISESKDSNEQF
TRBV6-1	ASSAGQGAANYGYT
TRBV7-9	ASSLTGIGNQPQH
TRBV7-2	ASSLIGQKTGELF
TRBV30	AWSRGTGDQETQY
TRBV6-1	ASTDSVLSSYNSPLH
TRBV3-1/TRBV3-2	ASSPIWTGYYGYT
TRBV7-2	ASSLRQAIAKNIQY
TRBV6-5	ASSVDRASGYT
TRBV18	ASSPLTTGVNTEAF
TRBV3-1/TRBV3-2	ASSQEASMGTQY
TRBV9	ASSPGGGRYTGELF
TRBV21-1	AIRQATKESPLH
TRBV27	ASSLSAANYNEQF
TRBV4-3	ASSQDPGAAGDTDTQY
TRBV7-2	ASSSIRTSGRENEQF
TRBV7-8	ASSPGNSNQPQH
TRBV2	ASSVDRGSAGELF
TRBV19	ASSSGLAGGSIYNEQF
TRBV5-4	AATQGNSPYNEQF
TRBV4-2	ASSQTGFSYNEQF
TRBV29-1	SVEPTSAGDTQY
TRBV27	ASSLVLAVSSVQF
TRBV19	ASSGGENTEAF
TRBV28	ASSLTSGRSPLH
TRBV9	ASSVAATNEKLF
TRBV7-4	ASSGGTVACGYT
TRBV6-1	ASSEVDRGTQY